This T cell receptor (beta chain) was sequenced in a study of control samples from healthy donors and cancer patients. CDR1 and CDR2 from the germline V gene are LGHDT and YNNKEL (reference sequence). The CDR3 runs to 16 residues. V was trimmed by 0 bases and J by 4 bases, leaving 15 bases between them. Repertoires were generated with immunoSEQ multiplex PCR, while TCRdb's copy carries only in-frame clones and drops some. This table has about 140,000 clones, 90% to 95% appearing once. The rearrangement joins TRBV3-1 (or the pseudogene TRBV3-2) to TRBJ1-1; D uncertain. Specimen: blood. This TCR was recovered from a man aged 35-49 years in good health. CDR3 protein: CASSQDRKGWVTEAFF. The CDR3 DNA reads TGTGCCAGCAGCCAAGATAGGAAGGGTTGGGTCACTGAAGCTTTCTTT.